This T cell receptor (beta chain) is drawn from a study of shared clonotypes between healthy human individuals. Study overall: Three CD4 naive, three CD4 memory, two CD8 naive and one CD8 memory plate were used per donor.

There were only Caucasian adults among the donors, and all lived in Nashville, Tennessee. Splitting the CD4+ cells yielded a CD45RA+ naive subset and a CD45RA-negative memory subset. Profiled with immunoSEQ multiplex PCR; TCRdb holds only in-frame clones, not every one. The table records over a million clones, about 84% of them present only once. Remarks on this clone: The target antigen is unknown.

The study, taken as a whole, reports: A generally larger estimated richness was seen in naive subsets than in memory subsets.

With 6 bases clipped from V and 2 bases from J, the junction kept 7 bases outside the gene matches. The CDR3 covers 15 residues. Germline V lookup: CDR1 MNHNY, CDR2 SVGAGI (reference sequence). This chain joins TRBV6-6 and TRBJ2-4; 7 bases map to TRBD1. The sequenced material came from memory CD4+ T cells from PBMCs. Subset defined: CD45RA-negative fraction. The receptor was isolated from a man between 18 and 29 years old in good health. Some clones in this sample may be carry-over from other donors' samples. CDR3 sequence (DNA): TGTGCCAGCAGCCCCCCGACAGGGACCAAAAACATTCAGTACTTC. This encodes CASSPPTGTKNIQYF.